A single sample is the source of the 19 T cell receptor beta chains below, sequenced in a study of T-cell reconstitution after alpha-beta-depleted transplantation in children. For TCRbeta, the library was prepared with unique molecular identifiers. TCRdb used MiXCR to reprocess the PCR reads, holding one entry per CDR3 protein. Of around 410,000 distinct CDR3 sequences listed, about a tenth are singletons. The sequencing used PBMCs from the stem cell graft donor, collected from the stem cell graft. All receptors derive from a human donor who donated a stem cell graft to a child with acute myeloid leukemia.

This chain uses TRBV20-1 with TRBJ2-3, with D uncertain. V gave up 7 bases and J gave up 2 bases, with 10 bases separating them. This CDR3 contains 12 residues. Germline V gene sequence: CDR1 DFQATT, CDR2 SNEGSKA (reference sequence). The CDR3 reads CSGRLTTDTQYF. The CDR3 DNA reads TGCAGTGGAAGGCTAACCACAGATACGCAGTATTTT.

The chain joins TRBV15 to TRBJ2-1; the match to TRBD2 covers 7 bases. The germline CDR1 and CDR2 sequences are LNHNV and YYDKDF (reference sequence). This CDR3 has 11 amino acids. The junction had 0 bases not matched to a gene; V was cut back by 3 bases and J by 10 bases. The CDR3 spells CATSSSGEQFF. CDR3 in DNA: TGTGCCACCAGCAGTAGCGGGGAGCAGTTCTTC. The full variable domain, completed using reference TRBV15 and TRBJ2-1, is DAMVIQNPRYQVTQFGKPVTLSCSQTLNHNVMYWYQQKSSQAPKLLFHYYDKDFNNEADTPDNFQSRRPNTSFCFLDIRSPGLGDTAMYLCATSSSGEQFFGPGTRLTVL.

A few counts support this clonotype. The chain couples TRBV10-3 to TRBJ2-2; D is perhaps TRBD2 (6 bases). Germline V gene data show CDR1 as ENHRY and CDR2 as SYGVKD. This CDR3 contains 16 residues. With 6 bases removed from V and 3 bases from J, the gap between germline ends came to 17 bases. CDR3 bases: TGTGCCATCAGCAATATCCTTCGGGGGTACACCGGGGAGCTGTTTTTT. It translates to CAISNILRGYTGELFF.

The chain carries TRBV20-1 and TRBJ2-5, with 9 bases lining up with TRBD2. CDR3 size: 13 residues. From germline, CDR1 is DFQATT and CDR2 SNEGSKA (reference sequence). V shed 3 bases and J 5 bases; nucleotides not matched to a gene: 4. The CDR3 DNA follows: TGCAGTGCTAGTATTGCGGGAGGGGAGACCCAGTACTTC. Translation gives CSASIAGGETQYF.

In this sample, this clonotype turned up a few times. The genes are TRBV3-1 and TRBJ2-3; TRBD1 aligns across 7 bases. The CDR3 loop spans 17 amino acids. Germline trimming cut 5 bases from V and 1 base from J; bases unmatched to any gene: 12. CDR1 and CDR2 (germline): LGHDT, YNNKEL (reference sequence). The CDR3 reads CASSTGAAPLGTDTQYF. As DNA, the CDR3 is TGTGCCAGCAGCACAGGGGCCGCCCCGTTGGGCACAGATACGCAGTATTTT.

This clonotype was seen repeatedly, ten times or more. The V and J genes are TRBV15 and TRBJ1-3; D gene unclear. The germline V gene encodes CDR1 LNHNV and CDR2 YYDKDF (reference sequence). The CDR3 is made up of 15 amino acids. Trimming stripped 6 bases from V and 1 base from J, with 13 bases between. The CDR3 bases are TGTGCCACCAGTCCGGTAACGGCTTCTGGAAACACCATATATTTT. Residues: CATSPVTASGNTIYF.

This clonotype came up many times. The V gene is TRBV20-1, the J gene TRBJ1-5; 8 nucleotides agree with TRBD1. J gave up 4 bases and V 6 bases, and 5 bases lay outside the gene matches. The CDR3 is made up of 13 amino acids. Germline lookup yields CDR1 DFQATT and CDR2 SNEGSKA (reference sequence). CDR3 sequence reads: CSARDRTNQPQHF. DNA for the CDR3: TGCAGTGCGAGGGACAGGACAAATCAGCCCCAGCATTTT.

The V call is TRBV29-1, the J call TRBJ2-3; D remains unclear. Per the germline V gene, CDR1 is SQVTM and CDR2 is ANQGSEA. V lost 6 bases and J lost 0, with 10 bases in between. This CDR3 has 13 amino acids. CDR3 sequence: CSVDLSSTDTQYF. The CDR3 DNA is TGCAGCGTCGATCTTTCTAGCACAGATACGCAGTATTTT.

The table lists this clonotype with a few counts. The gene calls are TRBV20-1 and TRBJ2-1; D call uncertain. The CDR3 is 10 residues long. Germline assignment: CDR1 DFQATT and CDR2 SNEGSKA (reference sequence). V shed 0 bases and J shed 9 bases, with 3 bases lying between them. The CDR3 nucleotides read TGCAGTGCTAGAGAGGTTGAGCAGTTCTTC. Amino acid sequence: CSAREVEQFF.

V is TRBV6-5 and J is TRBJ2-5; D remains ambiguous. This CDR3 is built from 13 residues. Per the germline V gene, CDR1 is MNHEY and CDR2 is SVGAGI. Trimming left V 2 bases short and J 4 bases short, with 8 bases between. The CDR3 is CASSYVRPETQYF. In DNA, the CDR3 is TGTGCCAGCAGTTACGTTAGGCCAGAGACCCAGTACTTC.

There are a few counts of this clonotype. The V call is TRBV11-3, the J call TRBJ2-1; either TRBD1 or TRBD2 may fit D (5 bases each). Trimming left V 5 bases short and J 5 bases short, with 13 bases between. This CDR3 has 14 residues. CDR1 SGHNT and CDR2 YENEEA come from the germline V gene. CDR3 sequence: CASSPGGTNNEQFF. CDR3 bases: TGTGCCAGCAGCCCTGGGGGAACAAACAATGAGCAGTTCTTC.

The chain has TRBV15 and TRBJ2-2; 7 nucleotides match TRBD1. V gave up 1 base and J gave up 1 base; unmatched junction bases: 3. The CDR3 covers 16 residues. From germline, CDR1 is LNHNV and CDR2 YYDKDF (reference sequence). This CDR3 reads CATSRVDRRNTGELFF. CDR3 DNA sequence: TGTGCCACCAGCAGAGTGGACAGGAGGAACACCGGGGAGCTGTTTTTT. The full variable domain, completed using reference TRBV15 and TRBJ2-2, is DAMVIQNPRYQVTQFGKPVTLSCSQTLNHNVMYWYQQKSSQAPKLLFHYYDKDFNNEADTPDNFQSRRPNTSFCFLDIRSPGLGDTAMYLCATSRVDRRNTGELFFGEGSRLTVL.

The chain employs TRBV20-1 and TRBJ2-7; 8 nucleotides align to TRBD2. With 3 bases clipped from V and 5 bases from J, the junction kept 9 bases outside the gene matches. Germline assignment: CDR1 DFQATT and CDR2 SNEGSKA (reference sequence). This CDR3 is 14 amino acids long. The CDR3 sequence: CSARVFAGGDEQYF. CDR3 nucleotide sequence: TGCAGTGCTAGGGTTTTTGCGGGAGGCGACGAGCAGTACTTC.

This clonotype occurred many times. The chain carries TRBV5-1 and TRBJ2-1; 11 bases agree with TRBD2. J was trimmed by 0 bases and V by 1 base; bases with no gene match: 6. The CDR3 covers 18 residues. Germline CDR1 SGHRS, CDR2 YFSETQ. The CDR3 is CASSLTTSGASSYNEQFF. The CDR3 region has the DNA TGCGCCAGCAGCTTGACGACTAGCGGGGCGAGCTCCTACAATGAGCAGTTCTTC.

This clonotype was observed at least ten times. J is TRBJ2-1 and V is TRBV25-1; unclear D gene. The CDR3 loop spans 12 amino acids. V lost 5 bases and J lost 6, with 8 bases in between. The V gene's germline CDR1 is MGHDK and CDR2 SYGVNS. The CDR3 DNA sequence: TGTGCCAGCAGTAGGCTTGGCAATGAGCAGTTCTTC. It yields the protein CASSRLGNEQFF.

This clonotype was picked up a small number of times. The CDR3, as DNA: TGTGCCAGCAGTGAATTTTTTTCCGGACTAGACAATGAGCAGTTCTTC. This encodes CASSEFFSGLDNEQFF. The V and J genes are TRBV25-1 and TRBJ2-1; 7 bases match TRBD2. The CDR3 is 16 residues long. Germline CDR1 reads MGHDK; CDR2 reads SYGVNS. The V gene end was trimmed by 1 base and the J gene end by 5 bases; junction bases not matched to a gene: 8.

This clonotype has a count of ten or more. J is TRBJ2-7 and V is TRBV20-1; no firm D call. CDR3 length: 15 amino acids. V shed 6 bases and J shed 5 bases, with 23 bases lying between them. Germline V CDR1 and CDR2: DFQATT, SNEGSKA (reference sequence). In DNA, the CDR3 is TGCAGTGCCCTATACCCGGCAACCGGTACGGACGAGCAGTACTTC. Encoded protein: CSALYPATGTDEQYF.

The chain carries TRBV12-3 or TRBV12-4 and TRBJ2-3; D possibly corresponds to TRBD1 (6 bases). The CDR3 spans 14 residues. V lost 5 bases, J lost 3 bases, and 12 bases lay in between. CDR3 DNA sequence: TGTGCCAGCAGTGGAACAGGGCTGACAGATACGCAGTATTTT. Its protein product is CASSGTGLTDTQYF.

This clonotype was counted once. The chain couples TRBV6-1 to TRBJ2-1; 10 bases fit TRBD1. The CDR3 consists of 15 residues. Unmatched junction bases numbered 9, after V lost 1 base and J lost 12 bases. Germline V gene data show CDR1 as MNHNS and CDR2 as SASEGT. The CDR3 DNA sequence: TGTGCCAGCAGTGAAGGGGGGACAGGGGCAGATGGGCAGTTCTTC. Protein product: CASSEGGTGADGQFF.